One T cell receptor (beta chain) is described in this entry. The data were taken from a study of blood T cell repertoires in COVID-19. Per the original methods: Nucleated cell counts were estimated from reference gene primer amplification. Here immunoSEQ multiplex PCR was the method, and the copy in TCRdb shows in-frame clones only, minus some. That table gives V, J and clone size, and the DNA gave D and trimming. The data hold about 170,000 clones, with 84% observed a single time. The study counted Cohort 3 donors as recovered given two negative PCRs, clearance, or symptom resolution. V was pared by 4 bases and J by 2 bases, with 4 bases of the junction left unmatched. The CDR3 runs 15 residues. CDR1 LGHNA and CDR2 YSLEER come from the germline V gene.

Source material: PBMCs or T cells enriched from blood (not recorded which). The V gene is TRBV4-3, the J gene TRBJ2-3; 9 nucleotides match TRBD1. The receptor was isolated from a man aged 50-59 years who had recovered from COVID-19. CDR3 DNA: TGCGCCAGCAGCCCGGGACAGGGCCTCACAGATACGCAGTATTTT. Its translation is CASSPGQGLTDTQYF.